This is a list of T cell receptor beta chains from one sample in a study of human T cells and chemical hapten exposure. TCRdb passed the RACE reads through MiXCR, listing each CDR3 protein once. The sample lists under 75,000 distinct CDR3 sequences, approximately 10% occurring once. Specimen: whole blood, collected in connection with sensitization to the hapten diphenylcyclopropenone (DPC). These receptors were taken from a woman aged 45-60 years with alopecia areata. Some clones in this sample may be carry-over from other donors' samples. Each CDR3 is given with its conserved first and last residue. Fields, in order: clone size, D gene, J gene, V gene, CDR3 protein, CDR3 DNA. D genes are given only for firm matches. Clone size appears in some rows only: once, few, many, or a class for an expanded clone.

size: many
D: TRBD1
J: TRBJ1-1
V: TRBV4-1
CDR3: CASSPVGTGWRKTEAFF
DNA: TGCGCCAGCAGCCCGGTTGGGACAGGGTGGCGAAAGACTGAAGCTTTCTTT

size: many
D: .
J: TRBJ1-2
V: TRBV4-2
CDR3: CASRAYRDQEWYGYTF
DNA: TGTGCCAGCAGAGCATACCGGGACCAGGAATGGTATGGCTACACCTTC

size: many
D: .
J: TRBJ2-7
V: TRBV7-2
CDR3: CASSIISGRAYEQYF
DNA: TGTGCCAGCAGCATCATATCGGGGCGCGCCTACGAGCAGTACTTC

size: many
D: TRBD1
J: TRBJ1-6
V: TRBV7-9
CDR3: CASSRGTANSPLHF
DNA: TGTGCCAGCAGCCGCGGGACAGCTAATTCACCCCTCCACTTT

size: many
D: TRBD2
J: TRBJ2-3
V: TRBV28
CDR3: CASSPPGLALPYTDTQYF
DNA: TGTGCCAGCAGTCCTCCGGGACTAGCCCTCCCTTACACAGATACGCAGTATTTT

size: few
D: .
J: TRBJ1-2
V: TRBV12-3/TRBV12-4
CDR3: CASSPWDKDGYTF
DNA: TGTGCCAGCAGTCCCTGGGACAAAGACGGCTACACCTTC

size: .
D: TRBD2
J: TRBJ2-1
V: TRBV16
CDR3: CASSQSYGLAGNNEQFF
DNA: TGTGCCAGCAGCCAATCGTATGGGCTAGCGGGGAACAATGAGCAGTTCTTC

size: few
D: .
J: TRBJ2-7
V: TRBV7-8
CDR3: CASSIRATYEQYF
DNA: TGTGCCAGCAGCATACGGGCAACCTACGAGCAGTACTTC

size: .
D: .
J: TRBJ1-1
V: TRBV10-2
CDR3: CASSEPAENTEAFF
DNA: TGCGCCAGCAGTGAGCCCGCCGAGAACACTGAAGCTTTCTTT

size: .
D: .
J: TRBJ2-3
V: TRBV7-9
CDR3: CASSLPPWGGTDTQYF
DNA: TGTGCCAGCAGCTTACCCCCATGGGGAGGAACAGATACGCAGTATTTT

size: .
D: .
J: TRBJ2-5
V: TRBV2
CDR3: CASKAEVQETQYF
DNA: TGTGCCAGCAAAGCAGAAGTCCAAGAGACCCAGTACTTC

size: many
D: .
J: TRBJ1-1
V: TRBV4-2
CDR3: CASSRGEAENTEAFF
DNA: TGTGCCAGCAGCCGAGGTGAGGCAGAGAACACTGAAGCTTTCTTT

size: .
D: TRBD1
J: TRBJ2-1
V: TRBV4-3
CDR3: CASSPNPGQSSYNEQFF
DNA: TGCGCCAGCAGCCCGAACCCGGGACAGAGCTCCTACAATGAGCAGTTCTTC

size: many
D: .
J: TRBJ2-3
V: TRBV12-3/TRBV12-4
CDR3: CASSRSGSPGTDTQYF
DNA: TGTGCCAGCAGTCGATCAGGGTCCCCAGGCACAGATACGCAGTATTTT

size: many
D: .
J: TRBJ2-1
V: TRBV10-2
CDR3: CASRAVGDEQFF
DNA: TGCGCCAGCAGGGCCGTCGGGGATGAGCAGTTCTTC

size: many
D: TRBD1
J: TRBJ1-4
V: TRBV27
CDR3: CASSHRDRGKLFF
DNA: TGTGCCAGCAGTCACCGGGACAGGGGAAAACTGTTTTTT

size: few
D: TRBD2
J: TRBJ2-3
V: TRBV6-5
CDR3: CASSYVAGGSTDTQYF
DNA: TGTGCCAGCAGTTATGTAGCGGGAGGCAGCACAGATACGCAGTATTTT